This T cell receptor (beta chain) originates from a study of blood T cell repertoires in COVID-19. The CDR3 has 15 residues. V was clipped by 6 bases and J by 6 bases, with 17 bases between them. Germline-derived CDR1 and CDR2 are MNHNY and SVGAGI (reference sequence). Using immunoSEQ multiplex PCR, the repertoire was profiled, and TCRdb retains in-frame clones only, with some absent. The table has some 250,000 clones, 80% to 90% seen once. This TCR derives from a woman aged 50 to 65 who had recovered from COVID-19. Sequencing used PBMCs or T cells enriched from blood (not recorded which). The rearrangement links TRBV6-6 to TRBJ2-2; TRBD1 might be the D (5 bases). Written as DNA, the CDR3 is TGTGCCAGCAGACCAGGACAAGGTGGGGCCGGGGAGCTGTTTTTT. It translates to CASRPGQGGAGELFF.